The 29 T cell receptor beta chains listed next were all sequenced from one sample in a study of cytomegalovirus exposure and HLA in healthy donors. Use of 60 Vbeta and 13 Jbeta primers characterized the PCR. Libraries were prepared by immunoSEQ multiplex PCR; TCRdb keeps only in-frame clonotypes and omits some of them. This sample has under 85,000 clones, with 76% found just once. The sequencing sample was made of PBMCs. The receptors originated from a man in his late teens or twenties in good health and CMV-seronegative.

This chain links TRBV27 with TRBJ1-2; TRBD1 is a possible D gene (6 bases). V shed 4 bases and J shed 7 bases, with 16 bases lying between them. CDR1 MNHEY and CDR2 SMNVEV come from the germline V gene (reference sequence). This CDR3 spans 14 amino acids. The CDR3 DNA reads as TGTGCCAGCAGTTCCCGGGGGGGGCAGGTTGGCTACACCTTC. Translating gives CASSSRGGQVGYTF.

V usage is TRBV29-1 and J usage is TRBJ2-1, with TRBD2 matching over 8 bases. The CDR3 runs 15 residues. Looked up from germline, CDR1 is SQVTM and CDR2 is ANQGSEA. V was clipped by 4 bases and J by 4 bases; unmatched bases: 9. Here the CDR3 reads CSVAAGGGGYNEQFF. The CDR3 nucleotides are TGCAGCGTTGCGGCGGGGGGAGGGGGTTACAATGAGCAGTTCTTC.

The genes are TRBV6-1 and TRBJ2-2; TRBD1 might be the D (5 bases). The CDR3 totals 14 residues. Between the trimmed V and J ends, which lost 7 bases and 3 bases, there was a span of 12 bases. Per the germline V gene, CDR1 is MNHNS and CDR2 is SASEGT. The CDR3: CASTPVRDTGELFF. The CDR3 region has the DNA TGTGCCAGCACCCCGGTCAGGGACACCGGGGAGCTGTTTTTT.

The chain uses TRBV7-6 and TRBJ2-3, with a weak D call TRBD2 (6 bases). Trimming left V 4 bases short and J 3 bases short, with 20 bases between. Looked up from germline, CDR1 is SGHVS and CDR2 is FNYEAQ. The CDR3 has 17 residues. The CDR3 DNA is TGTGCCAGCAGCTCCTATTTAGCGGCGGTACCAACAGATACGCAGTATTTT. Residues: CASSSYLAAVPTDTQYF.

This clone has only a few counts. The rearrangement links TRBV5-1 to TRBJ1-2, with D hard to call. The CDR3 covers 13 residues. In germline, CDR1 is SGHRS, CDR2 YFSETQ. Between the trimmed V and J ends, which lost 0 bases and 7 bases, there was a span of 10 bases. For the CDR3, the DNA is TGCGCCAGCAGCTTGGATTCCGGTTTTGGCTACACCTTC. The encoded protein is CASSLDSGFGYTF.

The rearrangement joins TRBV7-2 to TRBJ2-3; 13 positions match TRBD2. The CDR3 extends over 19 amino acids. The J segment lost 4 bases and the V segment lost 5 bases, leaving 15 bases of the junction unmatched. In germline, CDR1 is SGHTA, CDR2 FQGNSA. The CDR3 protein is CASSPRTSGGQEWPDTQYF. CDR3 DNA sequence: TGTGCCAGCAGCCCTAGGACTAGCGGGGGCCAGGAATGGCCAGATACGCAGTATTTT.

The chain uses TRBV6-1 and TRBJ2-3, with 13 bases lining up with TRBD2. J lost 0 bases, V lost 2 bases, and 17 bases had no gene match. This CDR3 is 22 amino acids long. Germline CDR1 is MNHNS and CDR2 is SASEGT. The CDR3 nucleotides read TGTGCCAGCAGTGAATTATTTGCCGACCAGACTAGCGGGGGGTCAAGCACAGATACGCAGTATTTT. Translating gives CASSELFADQTSGGSSTDTQYF.

The chain carries TRBV19 and TRBJ1-5; the D gene is possibly TRBD1 (6 bases). V was pared by 9 bases and J by 4 bases, with 19 bases between. Germline assignment: CDR1 LNHDA and CDR2 SQIVND (reference sequence). The CDR3 extends over 15 amino acids. CDR3 coding DNA: TGTGCCAGCCAACAGTGGACAGCCGCAAATCAGCCCCAGCATTTT. Protein product: CASQQWTAANQPQHF.

This chain links TRBV13 with TRBJ1-2, with 8 bases matching TRBD1. Germline CDR1 reads PRHDT; CDR2 reads FYEKMQ (reference sequence). This CDR3 comprises 15 residues. V was pared by 5 bases and J by 3 bases, with 8 bases of the junction left unmatched. The CDR3 is CASSIETGEDYGYTF. Here the CDR3 DNA reads TGTGCCAGCAGCATAGAGACAGGGGAGGACTATGGCTACACCTTC.

This clone was counted a few times. The chain is built from TRBV6-5 and TRBJ1-3; tentatively, D is TRBD1 (5 bases). From germline, CDR1 is MNHEY and CDR2 SVGAGI. The CDR3 loop spans 15 amino acids. V dropped 5 bases and J dropped 2 bases, with 13 bases sitting between them. CDR3 in DNA: TGTGCCAGCAGTACGGGGGGATTACCTGGAAACACCATATATTTT. Translated, it gives CASSTGGLPGNTIYF.

The rearrangement links TRBV9 to TRBJ2-3; TRBD1 matches 11 bases. Germline lookup yields CDR1 SGDLS and CDR2 YYNGEE. Trimming took 3 bases from V and 3 from J; bases not matched to a gene: 6. CDR3 length: 16 amino acids. The CDR3 reads CASSGTGGIGTDTQYF. CDR3 nucleotides: TGTGCCAGCAGCGGGACAGGGGGCATCGGGACAGATACGCAGTATTTT.

The genes are TRBV11-2 and TRBJ2-3; TRBD2 matches at 10 bases. The ends lost 4 bases at V and 1 base at J; junction bases unmatched: 2. CDR3 length equals 15 residues. Germline CDR1 SGHAT, CDR2 FQNNGV. In DNA form, the CDR3 reads TGTGCCAGCAGCTACGGGACTAGCGGCACAGATACGCAGTATTTT. Its translation is CASSYGTSGTDTQYF.

The chain is built from TRBV18 and TRBJ1-2; 12 nucleotides agree with TRBD1. The CDR3 extends over 17 amino acids. Germline lookup yields CDR1 KGHSH and CDR2 LQKENI. The junction had 12 bases not matched to a gene; V was cut back by 3 bases and J by 7 bases. CDR3 amino acids: CASSPGVAGQGARGYTF. The CDR3 DNA reads TGTGCCAGCTCACCGGGGGTCGCGGGACAGGGGGCGCGTGGCTACACCTTC.

The chain uses TRBV4-1 and TRBJ1-6; 8 nucleotides match TRBD1. Germline V lookup: CDR1 MGHRA, CDR2 YSYEKL. V was pared by 3 bases and J by 10 bases, with 8 bases of the junction left unmatched. CDR3 length equals 15 residues. The CDR3 protein is CASSHSGQGSSPLHF. The CDR3 DNA reads as TGCGCCAGCAGCCATTCTGGACAGGGTTCATCACCCCTCCACTTT.

This rearrangement joins TRBV5-1 to TRBJ2-7; TRBD1 matches at 8 bases. This CDR3 spans 14 amino acids. The V and J ends lost 0 bases and 3 bases, in that order; junction bases with no gene match: 2. Germline V gene sequence: CDR1 SGHRS, CDR2 YFSETQ. CDR3 amino acids: CASSLGTGFYEQYV. In DNA, the CDR3 is TGCGCCAGCAGCTTGGGGACAGGGTTCTACGAGCAGTACGTC.

The chain couples TRBV11-3 to TRBJ2-3; TRBD2 matches at 9 bases. The CDR3 has 15 residues. Germline lookup yields CDR1 SGHNT and CDR2 YENEEA. The J segment lost 3 bases and the V segment lost 1 base, leaving 2 bases of the junction unmatched. CDR3 residues: CASSLGGLATDTQYF. The CDR3 DNA reads as TGTGCCAGCAGCTTAGGGGGACTAGCAACAGATACGCAGTATTTT.

The chain joins TRBV6-1 to TRBJ2-5; 7 nucleotides agree with TRBD1. V was pared by 5 bases and J by 5 bases, with 5 bases of the junction left unmatched. In germline, CDR1 is MNHNS, CDR2 SASEGT. The CDR3 is made up of 13 amino acids. CDR3 coding DNA: TGTGCCAGCAGTCAGGGGGAGCGGGAGACCCAGTACTTC. Encoded protein: CASSQGERETQYF.

This chain joins TRBV9 and TRBJ2-3, with D uncertain. Per germline, CDR1 SGDLS and CDR2 YYNGEE. This CDR3 region has 14 residues. With 2 bases removed from V and 4 bases from J, the gap between germline ends came to 11 bases. CDR3 DNA sequence: TGTGCCAGCAGCGTCGGAAATACAGCAGATACGCAGTATTTT. Protein sequence: CASSVGNTADTQYF.

The chain has TRBV13 and TRBJ1-5; maybe TRBD1 (5 bases). V was pared by 5 bases and J by 10 bases, with 15 bases between. The CDR3 loop spans 13 amino acids. Germline CDR1 reads PRHDT; CDR2 reads FYEKMQ (reference sequence). The CDR3 DNA follows: TGTGCCAGCAGCCTTAGTCGTAGGGGTCCCCAGCATTTT. This encodes CASSLSRRGPQHF.

V is TRBV7-8 and J is TRBJ2-3; D is ambiguous. CDR3 length: 13 residues. Trimming removed 1 base from V and 2 bases from J, with 4 bases in between. The V gene's germline CDR1 is SGHVS and CDR2 FQNEAQ. CDR3 coding DNA: TGTGCCAGCAGCTTAGGGGCCACAGATACGCAGTATTTT. Residues: CASSLGATDTQYF.

The chain links TRBV28 to TRBJ1-2, with D possibly matching TRBD1 (6 bases). Trimming stripped 6 bases from V and 1 base from J, with 15 bases between. Germline-derived CDR1 and CDR2 are MDHEN and SYDVKM. This CDR3 has 15 residues. The DNA for the CDR3 is TGTGCCAGCAGGATTGGACAGATATATAACTATGGCTACACCTTC. It is translated as CASRIGQIYNYGYTF.

The gene calls are TRBV6-9 and TRBJ2-2; possible D gene TRBD2, 6 bases. The V end was cut by 2 bases, the J end by 3 bases, with 7 bases between. CDR3 length: 14 amino acids. The germline gives CDR1 MNHGY, CDR2 SVAAGI. The CDR3 DNA sequence: TGTGCCAGCAGTTATGGGGAGGACACCGGGGAGCTGTTTTTT. Residues: CASSYGEDTGELFF.

This clone turned up a few times. The chain uses TRBV2 and TRBJ2-3; D is possibly TRBD1 (6 bases). Germline V gene data show CDR1 as SNHLY and CDR2 as FYNNEI. The CDR3 is 14 amino acids. V lost 8 bases to trimming and J lost 2 bases, with 14 bases between them. The CDR3 DNA reads TGTGCCAGCCAGAGCAGGGGAACCACAGATACGCAGTATTTT. It specifies CASQSRGTTDTQYF. Together with reference TRBV2 and TRBJ2-3, the CDR3 gives the full variable domain: EPEVTQTPSHQVTQMGQEVILRCVPISNHLYFYWYRQILGQKVEFLVSFYNNEISEKSEIFDDQFSVERPDGSNFTLKIRSTKLEDSAMYFCASQSRGTTDTQYFGPGTRLTVL.

The chain employs TRBV19 and TRBJ1-2, with D uncertain. The ends were cut back, 3 bases at V and 1 base at J, with 6 bases in the middle. Germline V gene sequence: CDR1 LNHDA, CDR2 SQIVND (reference sequence). The CDR3 is made up of 13 amino acids. CDR3 sequence: CASSISSNYGYTF. In nucleotides, the CDR3 is TGTGCCAGTAGTATTTCCAGTAACTATGGCTACACCTTC. The full variable domain, with the rest looked up from reference TRBV19 and TRBJ1-2, is DGGITQSPKYLFRKEGQNVTLSCEQNLNHDAMYWYRQDPGQGLRLIYYSQIVNDFQKGDIAEGYSVSREKKESFPLTVTSAQKNPTAFYLCASSISSNYGYTFGSGTRLTVV.

The rearrangement links TRBV7-9 to TRBJ2-5, with TRBD2 identical over 9 bases. Germline CDR1 is SEHNR and CDR2 is FQNEAQ (reference sequence). With 0 bases clipped from V and 5 bases from J, the junction kept 10 bases outside the gene matches. There are 17 residues in the CDR3. CDR3 in amino acids: CASSLALLAGRIETQYF. In nucleotides, the CDR3 is TGTGCCAGCAGCTTAGCCCTCCTAGCGGGGAGGATTGAGACCCAGTACTTC.

The sample holds a few counts of this clone. V gene TRBV18 combines with J gene TRBJ2-7; D is possibly TRBD1 (6 bases). Trimming stripped 3 bases from V and 1 base from J, with 7 bases between. Germline V gene sequence: CDR1 KGHSH, CDR2 LQKENI. The length of the CDR3 is 13 residues. CDR3 residues: CASSPDSSYEQYV. In DNA, the CDR3 is TGTGCCAGCTCACCGGACAGTTCCTACGAGCAGTACGTC.

The chain couples TRBV6-1 to TRBJ1-5; tentatively, D is TRBD1 (6 bases). The CDR3 consists of 15 residues. Germline loops: CDR1 MNHNS, CDR2 SASEGT. With 1 base removed from V and 4 bases from J, the gap between germline ends came to 11 bases. As DNA, the CDR3 is TGTGCCAGCAGTGAAGTGAGGACAGATAATCAGCCCCAGCATTTT. Protein sequence: CASSEVRTDNQPQHF.

This clone was seen more than once but under ten times. The chain has TRBV28 and TRBJ2-5; possibly TRBD2 for D (7 bases). Trimming left V 2 bases short and J 5 bases short, with 12 bases between. The germline V gene encodes CDR1 MDHEN and CDR2 SYDVKM. This CDR3 contains 14 residues. CDR3 in DNA: TGTGCCAGCAGTTTAGGGGGGGGCGGGGAGACCCAGTACTTC. Protein sequence: CASSLGGGGETQYF.

The rearrangement links TRBV27 to TRBJ2-7; tentative D call: TRBD2 (7 bases). The CDR3 spans 15 residues. V dropped 2 bases and J dropped 1 base, with 12 bases sitting between them. From germline, CDR1 is MNHEY and CDR2 SMNVEV (reference sequence). DNA of the CDR3: TGTGCCAGCAGTTTACGGCGGGGGCCTTCCTACGAGCAGTACTTC. Translation gives CASSLRRGPSYEQYF.